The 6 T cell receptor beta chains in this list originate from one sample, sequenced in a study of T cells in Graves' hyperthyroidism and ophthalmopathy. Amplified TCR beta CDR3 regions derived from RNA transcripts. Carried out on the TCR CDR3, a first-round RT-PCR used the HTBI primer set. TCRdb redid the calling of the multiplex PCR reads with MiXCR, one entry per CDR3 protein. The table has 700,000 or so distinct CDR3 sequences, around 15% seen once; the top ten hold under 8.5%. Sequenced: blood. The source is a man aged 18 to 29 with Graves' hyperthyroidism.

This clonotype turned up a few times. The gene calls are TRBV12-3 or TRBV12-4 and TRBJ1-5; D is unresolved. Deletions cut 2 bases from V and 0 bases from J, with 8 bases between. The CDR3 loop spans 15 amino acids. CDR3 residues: CASSLSQYSNQPQHF. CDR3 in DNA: TGTGCCAGCAGTTTATCCCAATATAGCAATCAGCCCCAGCATTTT.

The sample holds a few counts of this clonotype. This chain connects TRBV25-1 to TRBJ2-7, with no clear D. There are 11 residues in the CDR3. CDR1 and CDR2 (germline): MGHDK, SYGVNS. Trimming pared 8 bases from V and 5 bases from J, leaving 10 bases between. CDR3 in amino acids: CASRQVHEQYF. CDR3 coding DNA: TGTGCCAGCCGTCAGGTCCACGAGCAGTACTTC.

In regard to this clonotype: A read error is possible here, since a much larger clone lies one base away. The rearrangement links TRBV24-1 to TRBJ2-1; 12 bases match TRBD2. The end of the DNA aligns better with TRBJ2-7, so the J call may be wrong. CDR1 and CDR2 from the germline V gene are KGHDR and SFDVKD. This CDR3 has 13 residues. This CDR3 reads CAIGLAGYNEQYF. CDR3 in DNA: TGTGCCATCGGACTAGCGGGGTACAATGAGCAGTACTTC.

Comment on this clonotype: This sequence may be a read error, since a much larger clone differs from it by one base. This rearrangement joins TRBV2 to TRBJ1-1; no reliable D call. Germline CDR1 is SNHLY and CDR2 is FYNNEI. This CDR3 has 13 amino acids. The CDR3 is CASSWDRRTEALF. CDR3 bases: TGTGCCAGCAGCTGGGATAGGAGGACTGAAGCTCTCTTT. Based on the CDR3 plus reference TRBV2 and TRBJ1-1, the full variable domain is EPEVTQTPSHQVTQMGQEVILRCVPISNHLYFYWYRQILGQKVEFLVSFYNNEISEKSEIFDDQFSVERPDGSNFTLKIRSTKLEDSAMYFCASSWDRRTEALFGQGTRLTVV.

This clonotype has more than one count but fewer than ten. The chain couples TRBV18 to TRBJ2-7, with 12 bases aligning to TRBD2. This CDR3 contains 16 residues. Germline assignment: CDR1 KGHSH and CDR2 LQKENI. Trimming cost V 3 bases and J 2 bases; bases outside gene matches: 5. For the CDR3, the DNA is TGTGCCAGCTCACCTCCCTCTAGCGGGAGGGCCTACGAGCAGTACTTC. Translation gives CASSPPSSGRAYEQYF.

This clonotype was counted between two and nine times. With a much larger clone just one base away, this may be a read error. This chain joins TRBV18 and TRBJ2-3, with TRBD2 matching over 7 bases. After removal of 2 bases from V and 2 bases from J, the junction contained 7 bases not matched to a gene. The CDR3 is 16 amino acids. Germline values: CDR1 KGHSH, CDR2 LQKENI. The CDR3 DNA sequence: TGTGCCAGCTCACCAATGGCTAGCGGCGTCACAGATACGCAGTATTTT. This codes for CASSPMASGVTDTQYF.